This T cell receptor (beta chain) was obtained from a study of T-cell memory formation after mild COVID-19. This CDR3 contains 13 residues. Trimming left V 7 bases short and J 8 bases short, with 17 bases between. Germline assignment: CDR1 MNHEY and CDR2 SVGAGI. TCRdb re-derived calls from the 5' RACE reads in MiXCR, one entry per CDR3 protein. The sample carries some 280,000 distinct CDR3 sequences, around 16% recorded once. The sample consisted of PBMCs or a T cell subset sorted from them (not recorded which). The chain has TRBV6-5 and TRBJ1-2; D is ambiguous. This receptor was obtained from a man younger than 35 who had mild COVID-19 (a few samples of this study predate the infection). Cell type and time point are not known. The CDR3 sequence: CASTEVLSGGYTF. The CDR3 nucleotides read TGTGCCAGCACCGAAGTTCTATCGGGGGGCTACACCTTC.